This T cell receptor (beta chain) was sequenced in a study of cytomegalovirus exposure and HLA in healthy donors. With 9 bases clipped from V and 4 bases from J, the junction kept 9 bases outside the gene matches. The CDR3 has 14 amino acids. Germline CDR1 and CDR2: MNHEY and SVGAGI. As to this clone: What it recognizes is unknown.

This PCR relied on a set of 60 Vbeta primers and 13 Jbeta primers. Using immunoSEQ multiplex PCR, the repertoire was profiled, and TCRdb retains in-frame clones only, with some absent. This sample has 170,000 or so clones, with roughly 80% found just once. Whole-study findings and limits: Under in vitro conditions, a few CMV-associated chains were confirmed as specific for CMV antigens. In all likelihood, a cluster of highly shared sequence variants was a sequencing artifact.

This receptor was identified in a young man in good health and CMV-seropositive. The sample consisted of PBMCs. This chain uses TRBV6-5 with TRBJ2-3; 8 bases align to TRBD1. CDR3 protein: CARDRGSWPDTQYF. CDR3 DNA sequence: TGTGCCAGAGACAGGGGAAGTTGGCCAGATACGCAGTATTTT.